The 12 T cell receptor beta chains below all came from one sample that was sequenced in a study of cytomegalovirus exposure and HLA in healthy donors. The PCR had 60 Vbeta and 13 Jbeta primers. Produced via immunoSEQ multiplex PCR; TCRdb's table is partial and in-frame only. The sample contains some 110,000 clones, roughly three fifths of which appear only once. Sequenced: PBMCs. Receptor source: a woman between 40 and 50 years old in good health and CMV-seropositive.

This clone was observed a handful of times. The chain links TRBV30 to TRBJ2-3; perhaps TRBD1 as D (6 bases). The CDR3 sequence is 15 residues long. Trimming removed 3 bases at V and 0 bases at J, with 13 bases between. The germline gives CDR1 GTSNPN, CDR2 SVGIG (reference sequence). CDR3 residues: CAWRETGSSTDTQYF. The CDR3 coding sequence is TGTGCCTGGAGAGAAACAGGGTCTAGCACAGATACGCAGTATTTT.

V gene TRBV30 combines with J gene TRBJ2-7; D might be TRBD2 (5 bases). V was trimmed by 0 bases and J by 3 bases, leaving 12 bases between them. CDR3 length: 14 amino acids. Germline values: CDR1 GTSNPN, CDR2 SVGIG (reference sequence). CDR3 sequence reads: CAWSVESGSYEQYF. The DNA for the CDR3 is TGTGCCTGGAGTGTAGAATCGGGGAGCTACGAGCAGTACTTC.

The genes are TRBV7-2 and TRBJ2-1, with 7 bases lining up with TRBD1. Germline loops: CDR1 SGHTA, CDR2 FQGNSA. J lost 5 bases, V lost 5 bases, and 9 bases had no gene match. The CDR3 covers 15 residues. The CDR3 DNA reads TGTGCCAGCAGCGACCGACAGGGCCCACACAATGAGCAGTTCTTC. This encodes CASSDRQGPHNEQFF.

The gene calls are TRBV6-6 and TRBJ1-2, with a tentative D call TRBD1 (5 bases). This CDR3 has 12 amino acids. Germline CDR1 reads MNHNY; CDR2 reads SVGAGI (reference sequence). The V gene lost 6 bases and the J gene lost 4 bases, with 9 bases spanning the gap. CDR3 protein: CASSYTGYGYTF. The CDR3 bases are TGTGCCAGCAGCTATACAGGCTATGGCTACACCTTC.

This clone was detected a few times. CDR3 coding DNA: TGTGCCAGCGCAGGGAGGGGTATCTATGGCTACACCTTC. Translation: CASAGRGIYGYTF. The chain joins TRBV11-3 to TRBJ1-2, with D tentatively TRBD1 (5 bases). V gave up 8 bases and J gave up 4 bases, with 14 bases separating them. This CDR3 has 13 residues. From germline, CDR1 is SGHNT and CDR2 YENEEA.

A few counts support this clone. This chain links TRBV7-2 with TRBJ1-2; D perhaps matches TRBD1 (6 bases). Trimming cost V 4 bases and J 5 bases, with 20 bases left between them. The CDR3 spans 16 residues. The germline V gene encodes CDR1 SGHTA and CDR2 FQGNSA. CDR3 protein: CASSSGQPSGTYGYTF. The DNA for the CDR3 is TGTGCCAGCAGCTCAGGACAGCCGTCAGGAACTTATGGCTACACCTTC.

The chain uses TRBV18 and TRBJ2-6; D is uncertain. This CDR3 has 18 residues. Germline V gene sequence: CDR1 KGHSH, CDR2 LQKENI. Trimming pared 3 bases from V and 0 bases from J, leaving 15 bases between. The CDR3 bases are TGTGCCAGCTCACCCGCTGGCAGGATTATCTCTGGGGCCAACGTCCTGACTTTC. Protein sequence: CASSPAGRIISGANVLTF.

The table lists this clone with a count of one. The chain links TRBV28 to TRBJ2-7; the D is unclear. Germline CDR1 and CDR2: MDHEN and SYDVKM. V shed 5 bases and J shed 6 bases, with 8 bases lying between them. The CDR3 is made up of 11 amino acids. The DNA of the CDR3 is TGTGCCAGCAGTACCTTGAGCGAGCAGTACTTC. Its protein is CASSTLSEQYF. Full variable domain (missing parts from reference TRBV28 and TRBJ2-7): DVKVTQSSRYLVKRTGEKVFLECVQDMDHENMFWYRQDPGLGLRLIYFSYDVKMKEKGDIPEGYSVSREKKERFSLILESASTNQTSMYLCASSTLSEQYFGPGTRLTVT.

The chain carries TRBV6-5 and TRBJ2-1; 10 bases fit TRBD2. Germline-derived CDR1 and CDR2 are MNHEY and SVGAGI. The CDR3 is 15 residues long. Trimming took 6 bases from V and 4 from J; bases not matched to a gene: 6. The CDR3 nucleotides are TGTGCCAGCAGCCAGACTAGCGGGTCTTACAATGAGCAGTTCTTC. It specifies CASSQTSGSYNEQFF.

This chain links TRBV6-5 with TRBJ1-6; D gene unclear. The CDR3 length is 14 residues. Germline V gives CDR1 MNHEY, CDR2 SVGAGI. The germline V and J ends were trimmed by 6 bases and 5 bases, with 11 bases remaining between them. CDR3 region: CASRLTRNNSPLHF. In DNA, the CDR3 is TGTGCCAGCAGGTTAACAAGAAATAATTCACCCCTCCACTTT.

The chain carries TRBV28 and TRBJ1-3; D might be TRBD1 (5 bases). The CDR3 is 15 residues long. Germline assignment: CDR1 MDHEN and CDR2 SYDVKM. Trimming removed 7 bases at V and 3 bases at J, with 16 bases between. The CDR3 DNA sequence: TGTGCCAGCATCTTCCGGGAGGGGTATGGAAACACCATATATTTT. Amino acid sequence: CASIFREGYGNTIYF.

The chain recombines TRBV19 with TRBJ1-4; no definite D call. Germline-derived CDR1 and CDR2 are LNHDA and SQIVND (reference sequence). V gave up 0 bases and J gave up 10 bases, with 6 bases separating them. The CDR3 has 12 residues. CDR3 residues: CASSIDLGKLFF. The CDR3 DNA is TGTGCCAGTAGTATAGATCTCGGAAAACTGTTTTTT.